The 14 T cell receptor beta chains in this list originate from one sample, sequenced in a study of human versus mouse CDR3 diversity and MHC coevolution. Sequencing was performed with immunoSEQ multiplex PCR; in TCRdb, only in-frame clones are kept and a portion is missing. This repertoire shows tens of thousands of clones, over 90% found once; its top ten account for 15% to 20%. The sequencing sample was made of naive CD4+ T cells from blood. Described subset: CD45RO-negative CD62L-positive naive CD4 T cells. The receptors come from a person between 60 and 69 years old in good health.

This clone appeared a few times. The gene calls are TRBV10-3 and TRBJ1-5; a weak D match, TRBD1 (6 bases). Looked up from germline, CDR1 is ENHRY and CDR2 is SYGVKD. The CDR3 loop spans 14 amino acids. The ends were cut back, 11 bases at V and 2 bases at J, with 16 bases in the middle. The DNA for the CDR3 is TGTGCCGCCCAGGGGTCCGGGGGCAATCAGCCCCAGCATTTT. Its translation is CAAQGSGGNQPQHF.

The chain employs TRBV5-4 and TRBJ1-4, with D perhaps TRBD1 (5 bases). Looked up from germline, CDR1 is SGHNT and CDR2 is YYREEE (reference sequence). The CDR3 has 14 amino acids. Trimming took 1 base from V and 5 from J, leaving 9 bases between them. This chain's CDR3 is CASSLQGGNEKLFF. In nucleotides, the CDR3 is TGTGCCAGCAGCTTGCAGGGTGGGAATGAAAAACTGTTTTTT.

This clone appeared a few times. V and J are TRBV30 and TRBJ1-1; weak D call: TRBD1 (6 bases). The CDR3 runs 13 residues. The germline gives CDR1 GTSNPN, CDR2 SVGIG (reference sequence). The V gene lost 6 bases and the J gene lost 5 bases, with 16 bases spanning the gap. The CDR3 DNA is TGTGCCTGTTCATGGGGGCTGGGAACTGAAGCTTTCTTT. Encoded protein: CACSWGLGTEAFF. The full variable domain, in which reference TRBV30 and TRBJ1-1 provide the parts outside the CDR3, is SQTIHQWPATLVQPVGSPLSLECTVEGTSNPNLYWYRQAAGRGLQLLFYSVGIGQISSEVPQNLSASRPQDRQFILSSKKLLLSDSGFYLCACSWGLGTEAFFGQGTRLTVV.

This sequence joins TRBV27 and TRBJ1-6; 11 positions match TRBD1. The germline V gene encodes CDR1 MNHEY and CDR2 SMNVEV (reference sequence). The CDR3 is 14 residues long. J lost 9 bases, V lost 7 bases, and 5 bases had no gene match. CDR3 residues: CASTGTGGRSPLHF. The CDR3 DNA follows: TGTGCCAGCACCGGGACAGGGGGGCGTTCACCCCTCCACTTT.

The chain carries TRBV19 and TRBJ1-3; tentatively, D is TRBD1 (5 bases). Germline-derived CDR1 and CDR2 are LNHDA and SQIVND (reference sequence). V was pared by 5 bases and J by 5 bases, with 19 bases between. CDR3 size: 16 residues. CDR3 DNA: TGTGCCAGTAGTTTTCAAGGGGCGGAGTTGAGAAACACCATATATTTT. Its protein product is CASSFQGAELRNTIYF.

This chain joins TRBV7-6 and TRBJ2-3; 8 nucleotides line up with TRBD1. Germline V CDR1 and CDR2: SGHVS, FNYEAQ. CDR3 length: 16 amino acids. V dropped 2 bases and J dropped 2; count of bases not matched to a gene: 6. CDR3 region: CASSLMAGGNTDTQYF. The CDR3 region has the DNA TGTGCCAGCAGCTTAATGGCAGGGGGCAACACAGATACGCAGTATTTT.

This chain joins TRBV19 and TRBJ1-5; no reliable D call. Trimming took 6 bases from V and 6 from J, leaving 9 bases between them. The CDR3 is 12 amino acids. Germline V gives CDR1 LNHDA, CDR2 SQIVND (reference sequence). CDR3 sequence reads: CASSNPRQPQHF. The CDR3 nucleotides are TGTGCCAGTAGCAACCCGCGTCAGCCCCAGCATTTT. The full variable domain, with the rest looked up from reference TRBV19 and TRBJ1-5, is DGGITQSPKYLFRKEGQNVTLSCEQNLNHDAMYWYRQDPGQGLRLIYYSQIVNDFQKGDIAEGYSVSREKKESFPLTVTSAQKNPTAFYLCASSNPRQPQHFGDGTRLSIL.

V usage is TRBV29-1 and J usage is TRBJ1-1; D possibly corresponds to TRBD1 (6 bases). Germline V gene data show CDR1 as SQVTM and CDR2 as ANQGSEA. This CDR3 region has 14 residues. Between the trimmed V and J ends, which lost 5 bases and 1 base, there was a span of 14 bases. CDR3 bases: TGCAGCGTTCTCCAACACAGGGCGAACACTGAAGCTTTCTTT. Translated, it gives CSVLQHRANTEAFF.

The chain carries TRBV25-1 and TRBJ2-3; 7 positions match TRBD2. Germline V gene sequence: CDR1 MGHDK, CDR2 SYGVNS. Trimming at V came to 5 bases and at J to 5 bases, leaving 4 bases not matched to a gene. The CDR3 is made up of 13 amino acids. CDR3 amino acids: CASSREAVDTQYF. CDR3 DNA sequence: TGTGCCAGCAGTCGGGAGGCGGTAGATACGCAGTATTTT.

This clone occurred once. The rearrangement links TRBV29-1 to TRBJ2-5, with 12 bases matching TRBD1. CDR1 is SQVTM, CDR2 ANQGSEA, per germline. The CDR3 extends over 15 amino acids. Trimming removed 4 bases from V and 5 bases from J; junction bases left unmatched: 8. This chain's CDR3 is CSVVPGTGGGETQYF. DNA for the CDR3: TGCAGCGTTGTTCCCGGGACAGGGGGCGGGGAGACCCAGTACTTC.

This clone was recorded once. The rearrangement links TRBV11-2 to TRBJ2-5; 10 bases line up with TRBD2. The trim removed 5 bases at V and 6 bases at J, leaving 9 bases unmatched. The CDR3 is 15 amino acids. CDR1 is SGHAT and CDR2 is FQNNGV in the germline V gene. The chain's CDR3 is CASSHHSGRVKTQYF. CDR3 in DNA: TGTGCCAGCAGCCACCACAGCGGGAGGGTGAAGACCCAGTACTTC.

The chain recombines TRBV10-3 with TRBJ1-1; D not certain. The V gene lost 0 bases and the J gene lost 4 bases, with 12 bases spanning the gap. Germline lookup yields CDR1 ENHRY and CDR2 SYGVKD. The CDR3 extends over 15 amino acids. CDR3 in amino acids: CAISESAGTGTEAFF. The CDR3 coding sequence is TGTGCCATCAGTGAGTCTGCTGGTACGGGCACTGAAGCTTTCTTT.

This clone occurred once. The chain joins TRBV2 to TRBJ2-2; 11 bases line up with TRBD2. The CDR3 length is 15 residues. V trimming: 4 bases; J trimming: 7 bases; junction bases outside the gene matches: 5. In germline, CDR1 is SNHLY, CDR2 FYNNEI. The CDR3 loop reads CASSVLAGAVGELFF. The CDR3, as DNA: TGTGCCAGCAGTGTACTAGCGGGGGCGGTCGGGGAGCTGTTTTTT.

J is TRBJ1-3 and V is TRBV9, with TRBD1 matching over 7 bases. There are 16 residues in the CDR3. Germline V gives CDR1 SGDLS, CDR2 YYNGEE. V lost 2 bases to trimming and J lost 2 bases; unmatched junction nucleotides: 7. The CDR3 DNA reads TGTGCCAGCAGCGTGATCCAGGGGGGACCTGGAAACACCATATATTTT. The encoded protein is CASSVIQGGPGNTIYF.